Listed below are T cell receptor beta chains from one sample, sequenced in a study of beta chain bispecific antibodies for T cell cancers. The antigens for these receptors are not known. In TCRdb, the 5' RACE reads were re-called with MiXCR into one record per CDR3 protein. In the table there are about 20,000 distinct CDR3 sequences, around 2.4% of which are singletons. Material for sequencing was healthy donor T cells cultured with leukemia cells. Every receptor here comes from a human donor in good health. Some clones in this sample may be carry-over from other donors' samples. CDR3s include the opening cysteine and the closing phenylalanine or tryptophan. Fields, in order: J gene, V gene, CDR3 protein.

TRBJ2-1 TRBV6-6 CASSYSGEDEQFF
TRBJ1-2 TRBV5-8 CASSSPSQGVDYGYTF
TRBJ1-1 TRBV14 CASSPTEGLNTEAFF
TRBJ2-2 TRBV5-1 CASSSPSTGFLTGELFF
TRBJ2-1 TRBV15 CATSRGVGRGDNEQFF
TRBJ2-1 TRBV10-3 CAIEEDPGNEQFF
TRBJ2-1 TRBV6-1 CASSERATNEQFF
TRBJ1-4 TRBV14 CASSHSDGVNEKLFF
TRBJ1-2 TRBV28 CASSFGDSNYGYTF
TRBJ2-7 TRBV18 CASSPPAEDYEQYF
TRBJ1-5 TRBV11-2 CASSLEAGLNQPQHF
TRBJ2-2 TRBV27 CASSSRIEVGELFF
TRBJ2-1 TRBV20-1 CSARAEGGSYNEQFF
TRBJ1-3 TRBV27 CASSEIQGRTIYF
TRBJ2-3 TRBV3-1 CASSQGVSWATDTQYF
TRBJ1-2 TRBV28 CASSLVRSRGYTF
TRBJ1-4 TRBV2 CASSDPSTQAEKLFF
TRBJ2-7 TRBV20-1 CSARDGSGGTYEQYF
TRBJ2-1 TRBV9 CASSVAPGGLVKGEQFF
TRBJ1-2 TRBV7-8 CASSLVGTAYYGYTF
TRBJ2-2 TRBV28 CASIENANTGELFF
TRBJ2-3 TRBV20-1 CSARTRLAGGSGRDTQYF
TRBJ2-1 TRBV25-1 CASSEYANEQFF
TRBJ2-2 TRBV7-6 CASSLAGYTGELFF
TRBJ2-7 TRBV30 CAWSFGYEQYF
TRBJ1-5 TRBV20-1 CSALDRLSNQPQHF
TRBJ1-5 TRBV5-1 CASSPTAVGQDNQPQHF
TRBJ2-1 TRBV7-6 CASSLRGGSSYDEQFF
TRBJ2-1 TRBV18 CASSPGGPGGIYNEQFF
TRBJ1-2 TRBV25-1 CASLGGQNYGYTF
TRBJ2-5 TRBV6-4 CASSDSSAGLQETQYF
TRBJ2-7 TRBV20-1 CSARSWQEEQYF
TRBJ2-1 TRBV20-1 CSASPGATSGGGRFF
TRBJ2-5 TRBV20-1 CSARDPQRGGQETQYF
TRBJ1-1 TRBV10-3 CAISESNRDTEAFF
TRBJ1-5 TRBV7-6 CASSLVTDPPYSNQPQHF
TRBJ1-2 TRBV12-3/TRBV12-4 CASSLGAYGYTF
TRBJ1-2 TRBV24-1 CATSELDRAGDYGYTF
TRBJ1-5 TRBV19 CASSWDTIHQPQHF
TRBJ1-1 TRBV4-1 CASSPQGLNTEAFF
TRBJ2-3 TRBV10-2 CASSESGSRGADTQYF
TRBJ2-4 TRBV11-2 CASSLVSPQGDIQYF
TRBJ2-7 TRBV18 CASSGTENYEQYF
TRBJ2-5 TRBV27 CASSLWGGPEETQYF
TRBJ2-2 TRBV19 CASSMGLAYTGELFF
TRBJ2-7 TRBV5-6 CASSLVESIHGYEQYF
TRBJ2-1 TRBV6-5 CASSLSNEQFF
TRBJ2-5 TRBV3-1 CASSQGAGAGETQYF
TRBJ2-2 TRBV5-1 CASSRTPTSGERAGELFF
TRBJ1-5 TRBV2 CASSEGRGWQPQHF
TRBJ1-6 TRBV27 CASSLTRDRHSPLHF
TRBJ2-3 TRBV12-3/TRBV12-4 CASEFGDTQYF
TRBJ2-1 TRBV20-1 CSAQGPQWSEQFF
TRBJ2-2 TRBV7-3 CASSPGTGTGELFF